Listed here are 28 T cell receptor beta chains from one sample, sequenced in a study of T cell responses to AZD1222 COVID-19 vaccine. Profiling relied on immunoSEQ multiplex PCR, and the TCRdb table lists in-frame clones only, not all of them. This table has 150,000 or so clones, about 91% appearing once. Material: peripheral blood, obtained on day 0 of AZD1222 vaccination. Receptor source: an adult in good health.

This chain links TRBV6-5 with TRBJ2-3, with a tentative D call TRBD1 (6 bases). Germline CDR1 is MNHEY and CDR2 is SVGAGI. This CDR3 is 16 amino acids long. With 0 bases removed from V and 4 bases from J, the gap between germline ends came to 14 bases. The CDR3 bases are TGTGCCAGCAGTTACTCGGGCAGGGGTTTGGCAGATACGCAGTATTTT. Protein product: CASSYSGRGLADTQYF.

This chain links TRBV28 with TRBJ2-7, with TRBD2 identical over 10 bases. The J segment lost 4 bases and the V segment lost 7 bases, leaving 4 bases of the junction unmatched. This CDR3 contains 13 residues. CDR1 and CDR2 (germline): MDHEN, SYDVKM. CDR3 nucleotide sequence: TGTGCCAGCAACGAGCGGGAGGGGTACGAGCAGTACTTC. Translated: CASNEREGYEQYF. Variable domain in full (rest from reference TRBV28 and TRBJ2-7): DVKVTQSSRYLVKRTGEKVFLECVQDMDHENMFWYRQDPGLGLRLIYFSYDVKMKEKGDIPEGYSVSREKKERFSLILESASTNQTSMYLCASNEREGYEQYFGPGTRLTVT.

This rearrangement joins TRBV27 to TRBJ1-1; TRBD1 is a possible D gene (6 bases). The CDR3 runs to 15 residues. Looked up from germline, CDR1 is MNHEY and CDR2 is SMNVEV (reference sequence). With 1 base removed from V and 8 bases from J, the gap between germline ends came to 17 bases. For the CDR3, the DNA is TGTGCCAGCAGTTTATACCAAGGGGGAGTAGAAGAAGCTTTCTTT. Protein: CASSLYQGGVEEAFF.

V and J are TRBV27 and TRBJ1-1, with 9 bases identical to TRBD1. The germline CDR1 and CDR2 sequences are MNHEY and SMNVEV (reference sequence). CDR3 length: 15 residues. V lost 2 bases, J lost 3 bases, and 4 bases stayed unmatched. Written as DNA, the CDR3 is TGTGCCAGCAGTTTAACAGGGGGCAGAGACACTGAAGCTTTCTTT. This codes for CASSLTGGRDTEAFF.

Written as DNA, the CDR3 is TGTGCCAGCAGTGATAGGAGCGGGGGGCCAGAGACCCAGTACTTC. Translating gives CASSDRSGGPETQYF. The rearrangement uses TRBV2 and TRBJ2-5, with 9 bases identical to TRBD2. Germline V lookup: CDR1 SNHLY, CDR2 FYNNEI. CDR3 length equals 15 residues. The V and J ends lost 3 bases and 4 bases, in that order; junction bases with no gene match: 6. The full variable domain, with the rest looked up from reference TRBV2 and TRBJ2-5, is EPEVTQTPSHQVTQMGQEVILRCVPISNHLYFYWYRQILGQKVEFLVSFYNNEISEKSEIFDDQFSVERPDGSNFTLKIRSTKLEDSAMYFCASSDRSGGPETQYFGPGTRLLVL.

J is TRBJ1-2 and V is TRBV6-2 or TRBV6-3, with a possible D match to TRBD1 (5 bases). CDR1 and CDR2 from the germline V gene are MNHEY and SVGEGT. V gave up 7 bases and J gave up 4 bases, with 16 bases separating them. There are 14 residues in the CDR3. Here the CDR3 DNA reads TGTGCCAGCACCCCAGATCGGGGCCCCTATGGCTACACCTTC. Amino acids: CASTPDRGPYGYTF.

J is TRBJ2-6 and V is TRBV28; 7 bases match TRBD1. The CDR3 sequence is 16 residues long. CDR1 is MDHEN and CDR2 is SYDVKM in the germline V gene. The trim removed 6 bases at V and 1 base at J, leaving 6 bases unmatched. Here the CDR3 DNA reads TGTGCCAGCAGGGGACAGAAAGCTTCTGGGGCCAACGTCCTGACTTTC. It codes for CASRGQKASGANVLTF.

CDR3 amino acids: CASSDRGINEQYF. CDR3 nucleotides: TGCGCCAGCAGCGACAGGGGTATCAACGAGCAGTACTTC. This chain links TRBV10-2 with TRBJ2-7, with 8 bases fitting TRBD1. V shed 6 bases, J shed 5 bases, and the junction held 6 bases outside the gene matches. This CDR3 spans 13 amino acids. Germline V gene data show CDR1 as WSHSY and CDR2 as SAAADI.

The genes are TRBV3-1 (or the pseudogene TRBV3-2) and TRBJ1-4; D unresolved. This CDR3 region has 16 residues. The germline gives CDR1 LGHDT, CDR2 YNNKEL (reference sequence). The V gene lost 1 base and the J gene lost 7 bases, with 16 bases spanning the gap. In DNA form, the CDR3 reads TGTGCCAGCAGCCAAGGGACCCCCGGGCGCCGTGAAAAACTGTTTTTT. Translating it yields CASSQGTPGRREKLFF.

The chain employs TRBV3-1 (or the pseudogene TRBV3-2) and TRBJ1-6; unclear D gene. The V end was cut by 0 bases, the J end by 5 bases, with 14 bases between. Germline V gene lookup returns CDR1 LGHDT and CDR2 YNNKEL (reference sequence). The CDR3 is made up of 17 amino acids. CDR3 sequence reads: CASSQEVATPDNSPLHF. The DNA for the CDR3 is TGTGCCAGCAGCCAAGAGGTCGCGACACCCGATAATTCACCCCTCCACTTT.

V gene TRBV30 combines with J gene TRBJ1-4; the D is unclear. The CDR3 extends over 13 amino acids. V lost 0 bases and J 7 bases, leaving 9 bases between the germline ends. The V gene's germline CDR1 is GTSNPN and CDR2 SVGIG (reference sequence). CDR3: CAWSVRWGEKLFF. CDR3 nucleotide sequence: TGTGCCTGGAGTGTACGGTGGGGTGAAAAACTGTTTTTT.

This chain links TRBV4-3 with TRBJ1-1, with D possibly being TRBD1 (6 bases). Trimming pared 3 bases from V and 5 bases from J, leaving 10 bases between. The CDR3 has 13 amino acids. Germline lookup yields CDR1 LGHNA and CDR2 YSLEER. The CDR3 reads CASSHQGTTEAFF. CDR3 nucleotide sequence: TGCGCCAGCAGCCACCAGGGGACAACTGAAGCTTTCTTT.

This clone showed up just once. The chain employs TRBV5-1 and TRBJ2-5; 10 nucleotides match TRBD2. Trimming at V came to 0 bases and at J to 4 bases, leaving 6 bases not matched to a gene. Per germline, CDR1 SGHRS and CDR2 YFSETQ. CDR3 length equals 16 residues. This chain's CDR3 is CASSLEAGGPLETQYF. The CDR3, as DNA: TGCGCCAGCAGCTTGGAAGCGGGGGGGCCGTTAGAGACCCAGTACTTC.

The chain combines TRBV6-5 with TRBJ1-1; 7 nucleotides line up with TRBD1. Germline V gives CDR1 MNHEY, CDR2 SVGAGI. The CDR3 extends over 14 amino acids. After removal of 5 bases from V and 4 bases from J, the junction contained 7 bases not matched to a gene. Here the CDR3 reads CASSRQGWGTEAFF. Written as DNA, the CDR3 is TGTGCCAGCAGTAGACAGGGTTGGGGCACTGAAGCTTTCTTT.

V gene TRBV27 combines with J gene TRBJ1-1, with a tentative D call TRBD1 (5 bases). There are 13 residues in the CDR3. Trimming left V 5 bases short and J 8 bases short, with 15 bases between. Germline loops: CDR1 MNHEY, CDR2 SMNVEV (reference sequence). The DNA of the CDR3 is TGTGCCAGCAGTCTGGAGGCGGGGGGGGAAGCTTTCTTT. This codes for CASSLEAGGEAFF.

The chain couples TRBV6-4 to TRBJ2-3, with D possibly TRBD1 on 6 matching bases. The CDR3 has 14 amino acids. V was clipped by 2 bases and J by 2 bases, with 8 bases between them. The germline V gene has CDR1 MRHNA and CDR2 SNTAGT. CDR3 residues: CASSDRDTTDTQYF. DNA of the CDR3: TGTGCCAGCAGTGACCGGGACACCACAGATACGCAGTATTTT.

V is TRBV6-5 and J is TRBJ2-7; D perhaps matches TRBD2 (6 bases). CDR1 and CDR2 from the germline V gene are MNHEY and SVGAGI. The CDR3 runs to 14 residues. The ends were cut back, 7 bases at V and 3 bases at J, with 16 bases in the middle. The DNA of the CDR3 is TGTGCCAGCACGAGGGGTAGCGGAGTCTACGAGCAGTACTTC. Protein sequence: CASTRGSGVYEQYF.

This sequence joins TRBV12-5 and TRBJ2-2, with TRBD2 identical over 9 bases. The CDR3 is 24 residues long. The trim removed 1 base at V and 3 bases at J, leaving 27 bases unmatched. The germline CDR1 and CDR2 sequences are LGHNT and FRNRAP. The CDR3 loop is CASGLAPKGPSGTHGGEDTGELFF. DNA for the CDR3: TGTGCTAGTGGTTTGGCCCCAAAAGGGCCTAGCGGGACGCACGGGGGGGAGGACACCGGGGAGCTGTTTTTT.

The CDR3 nucleotides read TGTGCCAGCAGCGCAGACAGGCTGACTGGTACCTACGAGCAGTACTTC. Translating gives CASSADRLTGTYEQYF. This rearrangement joins TRBV3-1 (or the pseudogene TRBV3-2) to TRBJ2-7; D is perhaps TRBD1 (6 bases). Germline V gives CDR1 LGHDT, CDR2 YNNKEL (reference sequence). The V end was cut by 5 bases, the J end by 2 bases, with 19 bases between. The CDR3 has 16 amino acids.

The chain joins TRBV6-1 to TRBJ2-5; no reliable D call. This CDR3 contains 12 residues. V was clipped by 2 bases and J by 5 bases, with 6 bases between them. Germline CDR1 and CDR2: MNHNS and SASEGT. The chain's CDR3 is CASSEFLETQYF. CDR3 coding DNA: TGTGCCAGCAGTGAATTTTTGGAGACCCAGTACTTC.

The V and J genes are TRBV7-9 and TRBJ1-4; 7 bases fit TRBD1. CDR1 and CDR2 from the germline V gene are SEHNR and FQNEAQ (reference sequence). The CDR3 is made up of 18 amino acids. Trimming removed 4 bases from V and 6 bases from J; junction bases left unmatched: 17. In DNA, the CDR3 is TGTGCCAGCAGCTCGCCTTCAAACAGGGGAGAAGGTGATGAAAAACTGTTTTTT. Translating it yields CASSSPSNRGEGDEKLFF. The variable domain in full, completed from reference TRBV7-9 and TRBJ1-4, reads DTGVSQNPRHKITKRGQNVTFRCDPISEHNRLYWYRQTLGQGPEFLTYFQNEAQLEKSRLLSDRFSAERPKGSFSTLEIQRTEQGDSAMYLCASSSPSNRGEGDEKLFFGSGTQLSVL.

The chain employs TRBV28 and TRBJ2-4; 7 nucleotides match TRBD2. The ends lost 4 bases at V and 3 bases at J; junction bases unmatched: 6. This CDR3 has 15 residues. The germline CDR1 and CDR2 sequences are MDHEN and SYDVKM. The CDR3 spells CASSSGGRDKNIQYF. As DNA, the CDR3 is TGTGCCAGCAGTTCGGGCGGGAGAGACAAAAACATTCAGTACTTC.

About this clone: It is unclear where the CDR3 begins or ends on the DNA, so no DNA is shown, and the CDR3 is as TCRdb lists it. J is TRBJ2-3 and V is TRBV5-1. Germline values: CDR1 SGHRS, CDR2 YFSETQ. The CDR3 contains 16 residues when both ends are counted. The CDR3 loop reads CASSFSGPVGTDTQYF.

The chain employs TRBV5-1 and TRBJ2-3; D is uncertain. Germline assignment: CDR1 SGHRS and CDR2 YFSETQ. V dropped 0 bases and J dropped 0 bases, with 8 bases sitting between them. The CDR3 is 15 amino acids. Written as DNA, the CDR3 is TGCGCCAGCAGCTTGGACACCTCTAGCACAGATACGCAGTATTTT. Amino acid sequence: CASSLDTSSTDTQYF.

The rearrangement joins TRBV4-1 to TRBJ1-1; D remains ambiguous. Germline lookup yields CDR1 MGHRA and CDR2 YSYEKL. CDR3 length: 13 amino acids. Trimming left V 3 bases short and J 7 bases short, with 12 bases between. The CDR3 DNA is TGCGCCAGCAGCCAGGGTACCCCCTTTGAAGCTTTCTTT. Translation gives CASSQGTPFEAFF.

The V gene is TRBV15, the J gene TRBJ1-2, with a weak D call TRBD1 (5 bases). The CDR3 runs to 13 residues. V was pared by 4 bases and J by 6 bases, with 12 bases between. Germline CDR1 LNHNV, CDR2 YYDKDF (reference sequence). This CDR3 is CATSTGELDGYTF. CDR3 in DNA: TGTGCCACCAGCACGGGGGAACTGGATGGCTACACCTTC.

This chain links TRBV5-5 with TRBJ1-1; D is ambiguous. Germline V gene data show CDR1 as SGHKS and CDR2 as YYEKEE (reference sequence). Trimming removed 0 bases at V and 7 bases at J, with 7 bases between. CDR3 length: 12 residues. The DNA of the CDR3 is TGTGCCAGCAGCTTGGGGGCCGGTGAAGCTTTCTTT. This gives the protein CASSLGAGEAFF.

The CDR3 DNA reads as TGTGCCAGCAGGAAACAGGGACTGAATCAGCCCCAGCATTTT. It yields the protein CASRKQGLNQPQHF. V usage is TRBV27 and J usage is TRBJ1-5; TRBD1 is a possible D gene (6 bases). The CDR3 loop spans 14 amino acids. Deletions cut 6 bases from V and 4 bases from J, with 13 bases between. The germline gives CDR1 MNHEY, CDR2 SMNVEV (reference sequence).